This T cell receptor (beta chain) was recorded in a study of blood T cell repertoires in COVID-19. Concerning this clone itself: One end of the junction is discordant with germline, which a read error may explain.

Germline values: CDR1 MNHNS, CDR2 SASEGT. The CDR3 totals 12 residues. Data came from immunoSEQ multiplex PCR; TCRdb stores just in-frame clones and leaves some out. The data show about 58,000 clones, with around 91% seen just once and more than 13% held by the top ten. The chain combines TRBV6-1 with TRBJ2-7; no clear D gene. The material sequenced was peripheral blood. This sequence originates from a woman aged 60-70 years with active COVID-19. This CDR3 reads CASSERLLGCLF. The CDR3 region has the DNA TGTGCCAGCAGTGAGCGCCTTTTGGGCTGTCTCTTC.